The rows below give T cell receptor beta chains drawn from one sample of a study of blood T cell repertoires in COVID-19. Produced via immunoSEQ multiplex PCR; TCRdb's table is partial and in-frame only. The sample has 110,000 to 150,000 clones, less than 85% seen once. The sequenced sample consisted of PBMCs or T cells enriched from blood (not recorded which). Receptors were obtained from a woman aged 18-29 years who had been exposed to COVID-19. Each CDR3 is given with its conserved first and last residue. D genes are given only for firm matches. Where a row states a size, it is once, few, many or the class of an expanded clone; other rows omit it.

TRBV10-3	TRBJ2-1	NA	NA	CAISGQGFNSYNEQFF	TGTGCCATCAGTGGTCAGGGGTTTAACTCCTACAATGAGCAGTTCTTC
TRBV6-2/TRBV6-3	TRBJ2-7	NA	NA	CASSYDGGSEQYF	TGTGCCAGCAGTTACGATGGGGGGTCCGAGCAGTACTTC
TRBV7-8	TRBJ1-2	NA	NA	CASSLGPRGGPYGYTF	TGTGCCAGCAGCTTAGGACCTAGAGGCGGGCCCTATGGCTACACCTTC
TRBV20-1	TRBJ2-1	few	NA	CSASLVRVSFF	TGCAGTGCTAGTCTGGTCAGGGTCTCGTTCTTC
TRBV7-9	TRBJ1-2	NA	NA	CASSKSLGADYGYTF	TGTGCCAGCAGCAAATCCCTGGGGGCGGACTATGGCTACACCTTC
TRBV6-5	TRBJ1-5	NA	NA	CASSYYKNQPQHF	TGTGCCAGCAGCTACTATAAAAATCAGCCCCAGCATTTT
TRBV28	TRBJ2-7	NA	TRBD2	CASSFGTSGRIYEQYF	TGTGCCAGCAGTTTCGGGACTAGCGGGAGAATCTACGAGCAGTACTTC
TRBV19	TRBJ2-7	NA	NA	CASSTSDLGPYEQYF	TGTGCCAGTAGTACCTCGGACCTGGGGCCTTACGAGCAGTACTTC
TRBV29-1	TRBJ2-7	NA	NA	CSVEDGASYEQYF	TGCAGCGTTGAAGATGGAGCTTCCTACGAGCAGTACTTC
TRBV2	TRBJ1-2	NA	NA	CASSEFGGDRGYTF	TGTGCCAGCAGTGAGTTCGGGGGGGACCGTGGCTACACCTTC
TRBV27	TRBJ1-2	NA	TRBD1	CASSLRGTGDYGYTF	TGTGCCAGCAGTTTAAGGGGAACAGGGGACTATGGCTACACCTTC
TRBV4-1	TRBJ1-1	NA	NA	CASSRLIKGDTEAFF	TGCGCCAGCAGCCGCCTGATTAAAGGGGACACTGAAGCTTTCTTT
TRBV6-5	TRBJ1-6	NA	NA	CASSYFRGNSPLHF	TGTGCCAGCAGTTACTTTAGGGGTAATTCACCCCTCCACTTT
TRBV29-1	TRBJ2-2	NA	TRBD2	CSVTGLSAGELFF	TGCAGCGTTACGGGACTATCGGCCGGGGAGCTGTTTTTT
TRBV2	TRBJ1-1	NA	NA	CASSEATFRYLEAFF	TGTGCCAGCAGTGAAGCCACCTTCCGATACTTGGAAGCTTTCTTT
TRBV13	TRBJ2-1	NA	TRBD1	CASSPNQGAYNEQFF	TGTGCCAGCAGCCCAAACCAGGGGGCCTACAATGAGCAGTTCTTC
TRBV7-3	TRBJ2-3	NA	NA	CASSFDSSGTDTQYF	TGTGCCAGCAGCTTCGACAGTTCAGGCACAGATACGCAGTATTTT
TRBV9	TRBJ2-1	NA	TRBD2	CASSGGLAGPYEQFF	TGTGCCAGCAGCGGGGGACTAGCGGGACCCTATGAGCAGTTCTTC
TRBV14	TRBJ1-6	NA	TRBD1	CASSQGQGEFITLHF	TGTGCCAGCAGCCAAGGGCAGGGGGAATTTATCACCCTCCACTTT
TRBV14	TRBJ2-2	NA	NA	CASSQGIAGLDTGELFF	TGTGCCAGCAGCCAAGGCATTGCCGGTCTCGACACCGGGGAGCTGTTTTTT
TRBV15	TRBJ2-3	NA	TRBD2	CATSRGLAGVTDTQYF	TGTGCCACCAGCAGAGGCCTAGCGGGAGTCACAGATACGCAGTATTTT
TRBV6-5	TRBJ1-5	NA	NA	CASSYSSREPQHF	TGTGCCAGCAGTTACTCGTCCCGGGAGCCCCAGCATTTT
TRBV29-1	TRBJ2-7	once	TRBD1	CSVIDRVGFDEQYF	TGCAGCGTGATAGACAGGGTAGGTTTCGACGAGCAGTACTTC
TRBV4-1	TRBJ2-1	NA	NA	CASSQVTAEDEQFF	TGCGCCAGCAGCCAAGTAACAGCGGAAGATGAGCAGTTCTTC
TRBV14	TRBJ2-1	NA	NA	CASSQDNIRTTYNEQFF	TGTGCCAGCAGCCAAGATAATATCCGGACTACCTACAATGAGCAGTTCTTC
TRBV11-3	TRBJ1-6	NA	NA	CASSHMDSPLHF	TGTGCCAGCAGCCACATGGATTCACCCCTCCACTTT